This TCR beta chain was sequenced for a study of blood T cell repertoires in COVID-19. In the study overall: COVID-19 samples from acute and convalescent phases originated in the United States, Italy and Spain. Sample material is recorded as cDNA or gDNA derived from T cells, B-cell-depleted T cells, or PBMCs.

Only in-frame clones appear in the TCRdb table, and some are missing; sequencing was by immunoSEQ multiplex PCR. The sample contains 350,000 to 450,000 clones, roughly 90% of which appear only once. Participant-given clinical history determined each cohort assignment. The CDR3 consists of 16 residues. Germline CDR1 and CDR2: KGHDR and SFDVKD. V trimming: 0 bases; J trimming: 4 bases; junction bases outside the gene matches: 4. This clonotype was sampled from a middle-aged woman who had been exposed to COVID-19. The sequencing sample was made of PBMCs or T cells enriched from blood (not recorded which). This chain joins TRBV24-1 and TRBJ2-3, with TRBD1 identical over 9 bases. The DNA of the CDR3 is TGTGCCACCAGTGATTTGGGGACAGGGAGGTCAGATACGCAGTATTTT. Translated, it gives CATSDLGTGRSDTQYF.